The entry below gives a single TCR beta chain sequence along with its context. Its antigen is unidentified. This entry comes from a study of cytomegalovirus exposure and HLA in healthy donors. Study results and limitations: Donor immune exposure was known only as CMV serostatus.

It was with 60 Vbeta and 13 Jbeta primers that the PCR ran. The method was immunoSEQ multiplex PCR; TCRdb's version includes in-frame clones alone and lacks a portion of them. This table lists 150,000 to 200,000 clones. V was cut by 11 bases and J by 3 bases, with 13 bases left in between. The CDR3 consists of 13 residues. CDR1 is MNHEY, CDR2 SVGAGI, per germline. The source of this sequence is a man in his thirties or forties in good health and CMV-seronegative. The sequenced sample consisted of PBMCs. V gene TRBV6-5 combines with J gene TRBJ2-2; D is ambiguous. DNA of the CDR3: TGTGCCTCCTCGAGGCTAGACACCGGGGAGCTGTTTTTT. Protein: CASSRLDTGELFF.